Listed below are T cell receptor beta chains from one sample, sequenced in a study. TCRdb re-derived calls from the 5' RACE reads in MiXCR, one entry per CDR3 protein. The data contain fewer than 65,000 distinct CDR3 sequences, nearly 30% of them singletons. The source material was tumor-infiltrating naive CD4+ T cells sorted from the breast tumor. These receptors all come from a female donor with breast cancer. Each CDR3 is given with its conserved first and last residue. Each record gives: J gene, V gene, D gene, clone size, CDR3 DNA, CDR3 protein. A D gene is named only where the DNA matches it firmly. Some rows have no size entry. The others give once, few or many, or a class for an expanded clone.

TRBJ2-1 | TRBV5-1 | . | many | TGCGCCAGCGCAGCCGGCCATGAGCAGTTCTTC | CASAAGHEQFF
TRBJ2-1 | TRBV15 | . | . | TGTGCCACCAGCAGAGATCAAAGGGGGGAGCAGTTCTTC | CATSRDQRGEQFF
TRBJ2-1 | TRBV5-1 | . | . | TGCGCCAGCAGCTTGGTACCGAGTGGGTCCAATGAGCAGTTCTTC | CASSLVPSGSNEQFF
TRBJ1-4 | TRBV7-2 | . | . | TGTGCCAGCAGCTCAGACAGGCGCAAACTGTTTTTT | CASSSDRRKLFF
TRBJ2-6 | TRBV5-1 | . | . | TGCGCCAGCAGCTCCAGCCCCTCTGGGGCCAACGTCCTGACTTTC | CASSSSPSGANVLTF
TRBJ1-5 | TRBV29-1 | . | many | TGCAGCGTTGAGCTAGGGAACAATCAGCCCCAGCATTTT | CSVELGNNQPQHF
TRBJ2-2 | TRBV7-2 | . | few | TGTGCCAGCAGAAGCGGGACAGCTACCGGGGAGCTGTTTTTT | CASRSGTATGELFF
TRBJ2-6 | TRBV6-5 | TRBD1 | few | TGTGCCAGCAGCCCTAGACAGGGGAGGATCGGGGCCAACGTCCTGACTTTC | CASSPRQGRIGANVLTF
TRBJ2-1 | TRBV12-3/TRBV12-4 | . | . | TGTGCCAGCAGTTTCCCCCCGCCGGTGGTTCGGAACAATGAGCAGTTCTTC | CASSFPPPVVRNNEQFF
TRBJ1-5 | TRBV12-3/TRBV12-4 | . | . | TGTGCCAGCAGTTTAGGGGCGAATCAGCCCCAGCATTTT | CASSLGANQPQHF
TRBJ2-3 | TRBV5-1 | . | many | TGCGCCAGCAGCCAGCGGCTAAACACAGATACGCAGTATTTT | CASSQRLNTDTQYF
TRBJ1-1 | TRBV5-1 | TRBD1 | many | TGCGCCAGCAGCGAGCCGGGACAGGGTGTAACTGAAGCTTTCTTT | CASSEPGQGVTEAFF
TRBJ2-3 | TRBV3-1 | TRBD2 | . | TGTGCCAGCAGCCAGACGAGCGGGAGGGCCACAGATACGCAGTATTTT | CASSQTSGRATDTQYF
TRBJ1-1 | TRBV7-6 | TRBD1 | . | TGTGCCAGCAGCGGACGATACAGGGGGCGTAATGAAGCTTTCTTT | CASSGRYRGRNEAFF
TRBJ2-1 | TRBV7-3 | . | few | TGTGCCAGCAGCTTAGACCGGAGAAACAATGAGCAGTTCTTC | CASSLDRRNNEQFF
TRBJ1-4 | TRBV5-1 | . | many | TGCGCCAGCAGCGGACCAGGTCAGGCAACTAATGAAAAACTGTTTTTT | CASSGPGQATNEKLFF
TRBJ2-3 | TRBV20-1 | TRBD2 | few | TGCAGTGCTAGAGATCTGGCTAGCGGGTCATCGGATACGCAGTATTTT | CSARDLASGSSDTQYF
TRBJ2-3 | TRBV5-5 | TRBD1 | . | TGTGCCAGCAGCTCGGACAGGGATGTCACAGATACGCAGTATTTT | CASSSDRDVTDTQYF
TRBJ1-2 | TRBV9 | . | . | TGTGCCAGCAGCGAGACAGATTACTATGGCTACACCTTC | CASSETDYYGYTF
TRBJ1-4 | TRBV5-1 | TRBD1 | once | TGCGCCAGCAGCCTCGGGACAGGGGGCGAAAAACTGTTTTTT | CASSLGTGGEKLFF
TRBJ2-1 | TRBV10-3 | . | . | TGTGCCACCAGTGGGACCAATAACAATGAGCAGTTCTTC | CATSGTNNNEQFF
TRBJ1-1 | TRBV6-5 | TRBD1 | many | TGTGCCAGCAGACGACAGGGCAGAGCTTTCTTT | CASRRQGRAFF
TRBJ2-1 | TRBV12-3/TRBV12-4 | . | few | TGTGCCAGCAGTTTGGCACCGGGGGGCGCCAATGAGCAGTTCTTC | CASSLAPGGANEQFF
TRBJ2-1 | TRBV12-3/TRBV12-4 | . | . | TGTGCCAGCGCGTTTTTTGTCTACAATGAGCAGTTCTTC | CASAFFVYNEQFF
TRBJ1-1 | TRBV5-1 | . | once | TGCGCCAGCAACAAGGCCGGGACTAGCGGCACTGAAGCTCTCTTT | CASNKAGTSGTEALF
TRBJ2-2 | TRBV28 | . | few | TGTGCCAGCAGTTTATCGGCCGGGGAGCTGTTTTTT | CASSLSAGELFF
TRBJ2-7 | TRBV20-1 | TRBD2 | . | TGCAGTGCTAGACTAGCGGGAAAGCCGGGCTACGAGCAGTACTTC | CSARLAGKPGYEQYF
TRBJ1-2 | TRBV5-1 | . | . | TGCGCCAGCAGCTTACTGGGGGCAGATGGCTACACCTTC | CASSLLGADGYTF
TRBJ1-1 | TRBV6-4 | . | few | TGTGCCAGCAGTGTCGACAGTTTTACTGAAGCTTTCTTT | CASSVDSFTEAFF
TRBJ2-3 | TRBV7-2 | TRBD1 | many | TGTGCCAGCAGCTTGGACAGGCCTCTAGTCACAGATACGCAGTATTTT | CASSLDRPLVTDTQYF
TRBJ1-5 | TRBV12-3/TRBV12-4 | . | . | TGTGCCAGCAGGAAGGGGGGGACTCATCAGCCCCAGCATTTT | CASRKGGTHQPQHF
TRBJ2-6 | TRBV5-1 | . | few | TGCGCCAGCAGCTTACGATCTGGGGCCAACGTCCTGACTTTC | CASSLRSGANVLTF
TRBJ2-1 | TRBV20-1 | . | few | TGCAGTGCTAGCGGGGCTAACAATGAGCAGTTCTTC | CSASGANNEQFF
TRBJ2-1 | TRBV12-3/TRBV12-4 | TRBD1 | few | TGTGCCAGCAGTTTGGGACAGGGTTTAGGTGAGCAGTTCTTC | CASSLGQGLGEQFF
TRBJ1-3 | TRBV30 | . | few | TGTGCCTGGGATAAACAGTTCTCTGGAAACACCATATATTTT | CAWDKQFSGNTIYF
TRBJ2-1 | TRBV9 | TRBD2 | . | TGTGCCAGCAGCGCAACTAGCGGACCCTACAATGAGCAGTTCTTC | CASSATSGPYNEQFF
TRBJ2-1 | TRBV27 | TRBD1 | few | TGTGCCAGCAGTCGGTTGGGACAGAATGAGCAGTTCTTC | CASSRLGQNEQFF
TRBJ1-2 | TRBV12-3/TRBV12-4 | . | . | TGTGCCAGCAGTTTATATAGGGGCCAGATCTATGGCTACACCTTC | CASSLYRGQIYGYTF
TRBJ2-4 | TRBV20-1 | TRBD2 | . | TGCAGTGCTCGGGGGGATGCCAAAAACATTCAGTACTTC | CSARGDAKNIQYF
TRBJ2-1 | TRBV4-1 | . | few | TGCGCCAGCAGCCCCGGTCCGTCGAGGGGCAATGAGCAGTTCTTC | CASSPGPSRGNEQFF
TRBJ2-7 | TRBV5-1 | TRBD1 | . | TGCGCCAGCAGCTCTACACAGGGGTACGAGCAGTACTTC | CASSSTQGYEQYF
TRBJ2-5 | TRBV6-2/TRBV6-3 | . | few | TGTGCCAGCAGAAATGACAACAGACTACAAGAGACCCAGTACTTC | CASRNDNRLQETQYF
TRBJ2-1 | TRBV5-1 | . | . | TGCGCCAGCACTCCCGGTGGGGGCAGGTATGAGCAGTTCTTC | CASTPGGGRYEQFF
TRBJ2-7 | TRBV6-2/TRBV6-3 | . | many | TGTGCCAGCAGTGTAGGCCCGGGCGAGCAGTACTTC | CASSVGPGEQYF
TRBJ1-1 | TRBV3-1 | . | few | TGTGCCAGCAGCCCCGGGACGGATGAAGCTTTCTTT | CASSPGTDEAFF
TRBJ2-7 | TRBV2 | . | . | TGTGCCAGCAGAGACGGGACATTCTCCTACGAGCAGTACTTC | CASRDGTFSYEQYF
TRBJ2-5 | TRBV5-1 | TRBD1 | many | TGCGCCAGCAGCGCAGGGACAGCCTTTCGCCAAGAGACCCAGTACTTC | CASSAGTAFRQETQYF
TRBJ1-6 | TRBV7-9 | . | . | TGTGCCAGCAGCTTATCCGATAGTACCCTCCACTTT | CASSLSDSTLHF
TRBJ1-1 | TRBV4-1 | TRBD1 | . | TGCGCCAGCAGCGGTCGAACAGGGGAGCCTATGAACACTGAAGCTTTCTTT | CASSGRTGEPMNTEAFF
TRBJ2-7 | TRBV6-5 | . | . | TGTGCCAGCAGTTACTTTCAACAGGGAGAGCAGTACTTC | CASSYFQQGEQYF
TRBJ2-7 | TRBV5-6 | TRBD2 | few | TGTGCCAGCAGCTTGGGACTAGCGGGAGCCTACGAGCAGTACTTC | CASSLGLAGAYEQYF
TRBJ1-6 | TRBV4-2 | . | . | TGTGCCAGCAGGGGAGGGGAAGATTCACCCCTCCACTTT | CASRGGEDSPLHF
TRBJ2-3 | TRBV4-3 | . | few | TGCGCCAGCAGTCGTCAGGCTAGGGATACGCAGTATTTT | CASSRQARDTQYF
TRBJ1-1 | TRBV20-1 | . | . | TGCAGTGCTAGAGTCTATCAGGGGAGGGACACTGAAGCTTTCTTT | CSARVYQGRDTEAFF
TRBJ1-2 | TRBV29-1 | . | few | TGCAGCGCGGACCATGGACACAGGGACGGCGGCTACACCTTC | CSADHGHRDGGYTF
TRBJ2-1 | TRBV27 | TRBD2 | . | TGTGCCAGCAGTTTACCTAGCGGGGGGGCTAATTCGAGCTCCTACAATGAGCAGTTCTTC | CASSLPSGGANSSSYNEQFF